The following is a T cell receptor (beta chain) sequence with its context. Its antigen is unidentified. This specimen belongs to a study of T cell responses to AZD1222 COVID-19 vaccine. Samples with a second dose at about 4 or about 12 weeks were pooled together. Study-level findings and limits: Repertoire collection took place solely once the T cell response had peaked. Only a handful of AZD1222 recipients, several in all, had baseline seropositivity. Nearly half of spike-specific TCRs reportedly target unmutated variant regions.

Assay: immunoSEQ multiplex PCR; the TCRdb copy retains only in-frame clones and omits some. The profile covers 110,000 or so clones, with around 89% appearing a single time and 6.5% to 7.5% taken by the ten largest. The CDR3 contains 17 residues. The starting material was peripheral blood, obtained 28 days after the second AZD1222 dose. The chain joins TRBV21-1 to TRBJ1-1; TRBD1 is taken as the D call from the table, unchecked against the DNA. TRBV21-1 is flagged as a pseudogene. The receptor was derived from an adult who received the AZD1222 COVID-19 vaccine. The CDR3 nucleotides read TGTGCCAGCAGCAAGGTGGACGGACATAAGCTGAACACTGAAGCTTTCTTT. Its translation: CASSKVDGHKLNTEAFF.